This entry is about one TCR beta chain. Its target is unknown. The entry originates in a study of shared clonotypes between healthy human individuals. Regarding the study as a whole: As a rule, naive subsets had a larger estimated richness than memory subsets.

For sorted subsets, 200 ng DNA per replicate equaled tens of thousands of T cell genomes. This table comes from immunoSEQ multiplex PCR, and its TCRdb copy is limited to in-frame clones, with some not included. The sample holds approximately 2,000,000 clones, around 92% seen once. Sequencing was performed on naive CD4+ T cells from PBMCs. Stated subset: CD45RA+ positively selected. The source is a man younger than 35 in good health. Some clones in this sample may be carry-over from other donors' samples.

CDR3 coding DNA: TGCGCCAGCAAGGTGGGGGGTGCGGAGACCCAGTACTTC. Its translation: CASKVGGAETQYF. V is TRBV5-1 and J is TRBJ2-5; possible D gene TRBD2, 6 bases. V gave up 6 bases and J gave up 5 bases, with 14 bases separating them. CDR3 size: 13 residues. Germline V gene lookup returns CDR1 SGHRS and CDR2 YFSETQ.